The clone carrying this T cell receptor beta chain came up a few times. Its antigen is currently unknown. The data derive from a study of radiation and T cells in renal cell carcinoma. Study observations and caveats: In blood, top tumor clones expanded by 2 weeks, shrinking by 4.

The CDR3 has 14 amino acids. Germline V gene sequence: CDR1 SNHLY, CDR2 FYNNEI. V lost 6 bases and J lost 4, with 16 bases in between. The protocol was immunoSEQ multiplex PCR, while the TCRdb copy is restricted to in-frame clones and leaves out a portion. The data show fewer than 25,000 clones, with more than 40% seen just once and roughly 17% held by the top ten. Treatment: 15 Gy SBRT to primary tumor, nephrectomy 4 weeks later. This receptor was obtained from a woman in her 50s with renal cell carcinoma. The specimen comprised tumor tissue, sampled from a patient whose treatment included radiotherapy and nephrectomy. V and J are TRBV2 and TRBJ2-7; tentative D call: TRBD2 (6 bases). The CDR3 reads CASRRRDGMYEQYF. CDR3 DNA sequence: TGTGCCAGCAGGAGGCGGGACGGGATGTACGAGCAGTACTTC.